The 16 T cell receptor beta chains below all came from one sample that was sequenced in a study of Ad26.COV2.S vaccination and SARS-CoV-2 variants. TCRdb's copy holds only in-frame clones and misses some; the assay was immunoSEQ multiplex PCR. The sample lists 350,000 to 450,000 clones, 70% to 90% occurring once. Treatment defined: some 19 received Ad26.COV2.S at low or high dose, single or two shots; several received placebo; per-sample allocation not given. On day 63 after the first injection, vaccine and placebo recipients gave samples. The sequencing here drew on peripheral blood, taken in a trial of Ad26.COV2.S vaccine versus placebo. All receptors derive from a person aged 18-65 years who received the Ad26.COV2.S COVID-19 vaccine or a placebo.

The V and J genes are TRBV18 and TRBJ2-4; 8 bases map to TRBD2. With V trimmed by 2 bases and J by 3 bases, 9 bases remained unmatched. Germline CDR1 and CDR2: KGHSH and LQKENI. The CDR3 totals 17 residues. The CDR3 DNA sequence: TGTGCCAGCTCACCAGTCCCGGGACTAGGGGGCAAAAACATTCAGTACTTC. This codes for CASSPVPGLGGKNIQYF.

This clone is a singleton in its sample. V gene TRBV4-1 combines with J gene TRBJ2-5, with D possibly being TRBD1 (5 bases). The CDR3 is made up of 14 amino acids. Germline V CDR1 and CDR2: MGHRA, YSYEKL. The V end was cut by 0 bases, the J end by 8 bases, with 13 bases between. The CDR3 DNA sequence: TGCGCCAGCAGCCAAGACAGGGCCCGTGGTACCCAGTACTTC. Encoded protein: CASSQDRARGTQYF.

The chain is built from TRBV24-1 and TRBJ1-1; D unclear. Per germline, CDR1 KGHDR and CDR2 SFDVKD. V lost 4 bases to trimming and J lost 1 base, with 3 bases between them. This CDR3 contains 12 residues. The CDR3 DNA is TGTGCCACCAGTGACCAGAACACTGAAGCTTTCTTT. Its translation: CATSDQNTEAFF.

J is TRBJ2-5 and V is TRBV10-2, with D perhaps matching TRBD2 (6 bases). This CDR3 has 13 amino acids. Trimming took off 3 bases at V and 5 bases at J, with 10 bases between the two ends. The germline V gene has CDR1 WSHSY and CDR2 SAAADI. This CDR3 is CASSDGGGETQYF. DNA for the CDR3: TGCGCCAGCAGTGACGGGGGAGGTGAGACCCAGTACTTC.

The CDR3 loop reads CASSSSASSYNEQFF. CDR3 nucleotide sequence: TGTGCCAGCAGCTCTAGCGCGAGCTCCTACAATGAGCAGTTCTTC. This rearrangement joins TRBV7-3 to TRBJ2-1; a weak D match, TRBD2 (6 bases). Trimming pared 4 bases from V and 0 bases from J, leaving 10 bases between. Germline V gene sequence: CDR1 SGHTA, CDR2 FQGTGA. CDR3 length: 15 amino acids.

This clone was recorded a few times. The chain couples TRBV5-4 to TRBJ2-1; 8 positions agree with TRBD1. Germline CDR1 SGHNT, CDR2 YYREEE (reference sequence). CDR3 length equals 15 residues. After removal of 3 bases from V and 9 bases from J, the junction contained 11 bases not matched to a gene. Written as DNA, the CDR3 is TGTGCCAGCAGCTCAGGACAGGGAGTCCTTGGTGAGCAGTTCTTC. Translating gives CASSSGQGVLGEQFF.

The chain has TRBV3-1 (or the pseudogene TRBV3-2) and TRBJ2-1; unclear D gene. Trimming removed 3 bases from V and 5 bases from J, with 8 bases in between. CDR1 is LGHDT, CDR2 YNNKEL, per germline (reference sequence). This CDR3 contains 13 residues. The CDR3 region has the DNA TGTGCCAGCAGCCATTATACCGACAATGAGCAGTTCTTC. This codes for CASSHYTDNEQFF.

The rearrangement uses TRBV5-1 and TRBJ2-1; 10 bases line up with TRBD1. CDR3 length equals 21 residues. Germline loops: CDR1 SGHRS, CDR2 YFSETQ. V was clipped by 0 bases and J by 5 bases; unmatched bases: 20. Written as DNA, the CDR3 is TGCGCCAGCAGCTTGGCATCCCGGGACAGGGGAAGGTTATCCCCAAACAATGAGCAGTTCTTC. Translating it yields CASSLASRDRGRLSPNNEQFF.

The rearrangement uses TRBV9 and TRBJ1-4; the D is unclear. The germline gives CDR1 SGDLS, CDR2 YYNGEE. The CDR3 spans 14 residues. The V and J ends lost 3 bases and 2 bases respectively, with 8 bases between them. The CDR3: CASSAGNTNEKLFF. Here the CDR3 DNA reads TGTGCCAGCAGCGCGGGTAACACTAATGAAAAACTGTTTTTT.

The chain links TRBV18 to TRBJ2-5; D remains unclear. Trimming stripped 0 bases from V and 3 bases from J, with 5 bases between. This CDR3 has 13 amino acids. The germline V gene has CDR1 KGHSH and CDR2 LQKENI. In nucleotides, the CDR3 is TGTGCCAGCTCACCACCGGAGAAAGAGACCCAGTACTTC. Its protein product is CASSPPEKETQYF.

This chain links TRBV28 with TRBJ2-7; 8 nucleotides match TRBD2. V lost 2 bases to trimming and J lost 4 bases; unmatched junction nucleotides: 7. The CDR3 extends over 15 amino acids. CDR1 and CDR2 (germline): MDHEN, SYDVKM. CDR3 DNA: TGTGCCAGCAGTTTACCGGGACTAGTTGCGTACGAGCAGTACTTC. Translation gives CASSLPGLVAYEQYF. Complete variable domain (other parts from reference TRBV28 and TRBJ2-7): DVKVTQSSRYLVKRTGEKVFLECVQDMDHENMFWYRQDPGLGLRLIYFSYDVKMKEKGDIPEGYSVSREKKERFSLILESASTNQTSMYLCASSLPGLVAYEQYFGPGTRLTVT.

V usage is TRBV7-9 and J usage is TRBJ1-1; 8 bases match TRBD1. V lost 5 bases to trimming and J lost 9 bases; unmatched junction nucleotides: 11. Per the germline V gene, CDR1 is SEHNR and CDR2 is FQNEAQ (reference sequence). CDR3 length: 14 residues. In nucleotides, the CDR3 is TGTGCCAGCAGCCCCCCGGGACAGGACGATCAAGCTTTCTTT. It is translated as CASSPPGQDDQAFF.

The J gene is TRBJ1-1, the V gene TRBV5-4, with TRBD1 as a possible D gene (5 bases). V was cut by 0 bases and J by 1 base, with 7 bases left in between. The CDR3 length is 14 residues. CDR1 is SGHNT and CDR2 is YYREEE in the germline V gene (reference sequence). CDR3 DNA: TGTGCCAGCAGCTTGGCCGGGGGGAACACTGAAGCTTTCTTT. Translating gives CASSLAGGNTEAFF.

The chain is built from TRBV4-1 and TRBJ1-6; a possible D gene is TRBD1 (6 bases). Trimming shortened V by 0 bases and J by 10 bases, and 13 bases separated the two germline ends. The germline V gene has CDR1 MGHRA and CDR2 YSYEKL. The CDR3 is 15 amino acids. CDR3 residues: CASSQDLGGGSPLHF. CDR3 coding DNA: TGCGCCAGCAGCCAAGATTTAGGGGGAGGATCACCCCTCCACTTT.

This chain uses TRBV7-2 with TRBJ1-4; D not certain. The CDR3 has 14 amino acids. CDR1 and CDR2 (germline): SGHTA, FQGNSA. The V end was cut by 2 bases, the J end by 5 bases, with 9 bases between. The CDR3 DNA sequence: TGTGCCAGCAGCTTAATGTCTAAGAATGAAAAACTGTTTTTT. Amino acid sequence: CASSLMSKNEKLFF.

The chain employs TRBV3-1 (or the pseudogene TRBV3-2) and TRBJ2-7; 10 bases fit TRBD1. Germline V gives CDR1 LGHDT, CDR2 YNNKEL (reference sequence). The CDR3 spans 14 residues. V was pared by 5 bases and J by 2 bases, with 3 bases of the junction left unmatched. This CDR3 is CASSRGQGAYEQYF. The CDR3 region has the DNA TGTGCCAGCAGCAGAGGACAGGGGGCCTACGAGCAGTACTTC.